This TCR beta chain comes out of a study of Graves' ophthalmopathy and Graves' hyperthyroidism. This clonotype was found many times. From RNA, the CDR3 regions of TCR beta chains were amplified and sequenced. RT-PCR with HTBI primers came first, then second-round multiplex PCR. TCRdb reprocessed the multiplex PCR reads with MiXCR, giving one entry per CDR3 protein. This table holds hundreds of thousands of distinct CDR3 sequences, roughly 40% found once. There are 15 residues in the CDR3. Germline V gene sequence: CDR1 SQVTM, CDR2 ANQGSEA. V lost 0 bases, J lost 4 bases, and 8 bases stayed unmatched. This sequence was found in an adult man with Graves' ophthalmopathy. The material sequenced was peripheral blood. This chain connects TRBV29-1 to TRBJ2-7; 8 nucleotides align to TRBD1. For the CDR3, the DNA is TGCAGCGTTGAAGATAGTCAGGGGGCTTTATACGAGCAGTACTTC. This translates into CSVEDSQGALYEQYF.